What follows describes a single TCR beta chain. These data originate in a study of human versus mouse CDR3 diversity and MHC coevolution. V lost 0 bases to trimming and J lost 4 bases; unmatched junction nucleotides: 14. This CDR3 is 18 amino acids long. Germline CDR1 SGHRS, CDR2 YFSETQ. Produced via immunoSEQ multiplex PCR; TCRdb's table is partial and in-frame only. Here the sample spans about 81,000 clones, around 93% being singletons. Material: naive CD4+ T cells from blood. The subset denotes: CD45RO-negative CD62L-positive naive CD4 T cells. The TCR sequence derives from a person between 25 and 69 years old in good health. The chain is built from TRBV5-1 and TRBJ2-7; 9 bases line up with TRBD1. CDR3 sequence: CASSLAVNPGTGFYEQYF. The CDR3 DNA sequence: TGCGCCAGCAGCTTGGCAGTAAACCCCGGGACAGGGTTTTACGAGCAGTACTTC. Drawing the rest from reference TRBV5-1 and TRBJ2-7, the complete variable domain is KAGVTQTPRYLIKTRGQQVTLSCSPISGHRSVSWYQQTPGQGLQFLFEYFSETQRNKGNFPGRFSGRQFSNSRSEMNVSTLELGDSALYLCASSLAVNPGTGFYEQYFGPGTRLTVT.